This T cell receptor beta chain comes out of a study of blood T cell repertoires in COVID-19. Study context: Sites across the United States, Italy and Spain contributed samples from acute and convalescent COVID-19.

CDR3 length equals 15 residues. The germline gives CDR1 SGHRS, CDR2 YFSETQ. V was clipped by 4 bases and J by 3 bases; unmatched bases: 3. The authors' processing: Reference gene primer amplification gave nucleated cell count estimates. Sequencing was performed with immunoSEQ multiplex PCR; in TCRdb, only in-frame clones are kept and a portion is missing. The D gene and trimming were derived from the DNA, and the V and J assignments and clone size from that table. The sample includes roughly 250,000 clones, approximately 88% of them seen just once. Exposed study participants had met a COVID-19 case within 2 weeks before entry.

Sequenced input: PBMCs or T cells enriched from blood (not recorded which). This clonotype originated in a woman aged 35 to 49 who had been exposed to COVID-19. V and J are TRBV5-1 and TRBJ2-3, with 12 bases fitting TRBD2. The CDR3 DNA reads TGCGCCAGCAGCGCCGGACTAGCGGGGACAGATACGCAGTATTTT. It translates to CASSAGLAGTDTQYF.